This T cell receptor beta chain is drawn from a study of Graves' ophthalmopathy and Graves' hyperthyroidism. Study-wide background: Investigators collected peripheral blood at initial diagnosis, before any treatment was given.

Worth noting for this clonotype: Its cognate antigen is unknown.

Whole-study findings and limits: Built on 13 signatures, a model told ophthalmopathy apart from stable hyperthyroidism with approximately 85% sensitivity and around 80% specificity.

Researchers took RNA transcripts and amplified TCR beta CDR3 regions from them. RT-PCR with HTBI primers came first, then second-round multiplex PCR. MiXCR was run by TCRdb on the multiplex PCR reads, yielding one entry per CDR3 protein. The repertoire holds about 740,000 distinct CDR3 sequences, with around 40% as singletons. CDR1 is SGDLS, CDR2 YYNGEE, per germline. The CDR3 totals 13 residues. V was trimmed by 1 base and J by 3 bases, leaving 8 bases between them. The rearrangement uses TRBV9 and TRBJ2-7; D is undetermined. The receptor's source is an adult man with Graves' ophthalmopathy. The sample comprised peripheral blood. CDR3 loop: CASSVRPNYEQYF. The CDR3 coding sequence is TGTGCCAGCAGCGTAAGACCCAACTACGAGCAGTACTTC.